The sequence of this TCR beta chain was determined in a study of cytomegalovirus exposure and HLA in healthy donors. For the study at large: Earlier, 200 million or so T cells were analyzed, and some 120 million unique TCR beta sequences were found among them. Study conclusions and caveats: The study designated 164 TCR beta chains cytomegalovirus-associated.

PCR involved 60 Vbeta and 13 Jbeta primers. Measured with immunoSEQ multiplex PCR; TCRdb has only the in-frame clones, and not every one. This table has 110,000 or so clones, approximately 14% appearing once. A remark on this clone: The antigen remains unidentified.

Healthy donors of bone marrow made up the group. This CDR3 is built from 15 residues. Trimming at V came to 6 bases and at J to 3 bases, leaving 6 bases not matched to a gene. The germline gives CDR1 LNHDA, CDR2 SQIVND (reference sequence). Input material: PBMCs. The rearrangement uses TRBV19 and TRBJ2-1; 9 bases map to TRBD1. This sequence originates from a female donor in good health and CMV-seronegative. CDR3 sequence reads: CASRQQGAHYNEQFF. In DNA form, the CDR3 reads TGTGCCAGTAGACAACAGGGGGCTCACTACAATGAGCAGTTCTTC.